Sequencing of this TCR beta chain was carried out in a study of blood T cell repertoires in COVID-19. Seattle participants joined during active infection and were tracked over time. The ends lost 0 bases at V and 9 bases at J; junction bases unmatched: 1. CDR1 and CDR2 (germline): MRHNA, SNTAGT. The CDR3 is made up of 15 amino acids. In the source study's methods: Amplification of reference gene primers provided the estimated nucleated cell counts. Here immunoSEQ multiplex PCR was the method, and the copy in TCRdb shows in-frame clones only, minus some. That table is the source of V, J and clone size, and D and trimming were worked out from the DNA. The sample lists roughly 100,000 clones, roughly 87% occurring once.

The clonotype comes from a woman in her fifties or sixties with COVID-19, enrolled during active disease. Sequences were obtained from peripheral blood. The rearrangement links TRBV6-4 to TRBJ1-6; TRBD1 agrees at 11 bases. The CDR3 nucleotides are TGTGCCAGCAGTGACTCGGGACAGGGGGTTTCACCCCTCCACTTT. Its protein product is CASSDSGQGVSPLHF.